This T cell receptor (beta chain) was recorded in a study of Ad26.COV2.S vaccination and SARS-CoV-2 variants. Treatment given: over 15 received Ad26.COV2.S at low or high dose, single or two shots; roughly 5 received placebo; per-sample allocation not given. Sampling was done on day 63 after the first vaccine or placebo injection. Study observations and caveats: Assessments of TCR breadth and depth may have underestimated the total T cell responses.

In the case of this clone: Its specificity is unknown.

TCRdb's table, derived via immunoSEQ multiplex PCR, lists solely in-frame clones and lacks some. The sample yields roughly 700,000 clones, more than 70% seen once. This CDR3 contains 16 residues. The ends lost 4 bases at V and 6 bases at J; junction bases unmatched: 11. Germline values: CDR1 KGHSH, CDR2 LQKENI. This material consisted of peripheral blood, taken in a trial of Ad26.COV2.S vaccine versus placebo. V is TRBV18 and J is TRBJ2-1; 8 bases match TRBD1. The TCR originated in a person between 18 and 59 years old who received the Ad26.COV2.S COVID-19 vaccine or a placebo. The CDR3 DNA is TGTGCCAGCTCACTCGTTTATGGACAGGGTGCCAATGAGCAGTTCTTC. It specifies CASSLVYGQGANEQFF.